These 27 T cell receptor beta chains came from one sample sequenced in a study of fetal regulatory T cell absence and autoimmunity. Assay: immunoSEQ multiplex PCR; the TCRdb copy retains only in-frame clones and omits some. The table records 85,000 to 100,000 clones, roughly 78% of them present only once. The sequenced material came from pancreas tissue. These receptor sequences come from a male donor with IPEX syndrome.

This chain links TRBV7-9 with TRBJ2-7, with a possible D match to TRBD2 (5 bases). V was pared by 0 bases and J by 3 bases, with 15 bases between. The CDR3 spans 16 residues. CDR1 is SEHNR, CDR2 FQNEAQ, per germline (reference sequence). CDR3 sequence reads: CASSLAIGSASYEQYF. CDR3 in DNA: TGTGCCAGCAGCTTAGCGATCGGTAGCGCGAGCTACGAGCAGTACTTC.

This clone was seen more than once but under ten times. The chain links TRBV27 to TRBJ1-1; a weak D match, TRBD1 (6 bases). CDR3 length: 14 residues. The ends were cut back, 6 bases at V and 4 bases at J, with 15 bases in the middle. CDR1 MNHEY and CDR2 SMNVEV come from the germline V gene (reference sequence). The CDR3 DNA follows: TGTGCCAGCAGGCCACAGGGCCTGAGCACTGAAGCTTTCTTT. Amino acid sequence: CASRPQGLSTEAFF.

Worth noting for this clone: The same CDR3 can be traced to other DNA sequences in this sample. V usage is TRBV7-2 and J usage is TRBJ2-1, with D tentatively TRBD2 (6 bases). V dropped 2 bases and J dropped 4 bases, with 12 bases sitting between them. The length of the CDR3 is 15 residues. Germline V lookup: CDR1 SGHTA, CDR2 FQGNSA. This chain's CDR3 is CASSLSAGGYNEQFF. CDR3 in DNA: TGTGCCAGCAGCTTAAGTGCCGGGGGTTACAATGAGCAGTTCTTC.

The V call is TRBV13, the J call TRBJ2-1; D is perhaps TRBD2 (7 bases). This CDR3 has 16 amino acids. Trimming removed 5 bases from V and 2 bases from J, with 16 bases in between. Germline V gene sequence: CDR1 PRHDT, CDR2 FYEKMQ (reference sequence). CDR3 sequence: CASSPPGGGPYNEQFF. DNA of the CDR3: TGTGCCAGCAGCCCGCCGGGGGGCGGACCCTACAATGAGCAGTTCTTC. The whole variable domain, remainder taken from reference TRBV13 and TRBJ2-1, is AAGVIQSPRHLIKEKRETATLKCYPIPRHDTVYWYQQGPGQDPQFLISFYEKMQSDKGSIPDRFSAQQFSDYHSELNMSSLELGDSALYFCASSPPGGGPYNEQFFGPGTRLTVL.

This rearrangement joins TRBV5-1 to TRBJ2-7; possible D gene TRBD2, 5 bases. The germline V gene encodes CDR1 SGHRS and CDR2 YFSETQ. The CDR3 sequence is 14 residues long. Trimming cost V 5 bases and J 2 bases, with 14 bases left between them. The CDR3 DNA is TGCGCCAGCAGTCGGACTCCTGGGCCCTACGAGCAGTACTTC. Translating gives CASSRTPGPYEQYF.

V usage is TRBV11-2 and J usage is TRBJ2-7; perhaps TRBD2 as D (6 bases). CDR1 and CDR2 (germline): SGHAT, FQNNGV. V lost 4 bases and J lost 1, with 8 bases in between. This CDR3 region has 13 residues. This CDR3 is CASSWGVSYEQYF. The CDR3 bases are TGTGCCAGCAGCTGGGGGGTATCCTACGAGCAGTACTTC.

This rearrangement joins TRBV5-6 to TRBJ2-5; 10 nucleotides agree with TRBD2. Germline assignment: CDR1 SGHDT and CDR2 YYEEEE. The CDR3 spans 16 residues. V was clipped by 5 bases and J by 3 bases; unmatched bases: 10. The CDR3 DNA reads as TGTGCCAGCAGTGATCTAGCGGGAGCCCCCGAAGAGACCCAGTACTTC. This sequence encodes CASSDLAGAPEETQYF.

CDR3: CASSVERAGGRTGELFF. For the CDR3, the DNA is TGTGCCAGCAGCGTAGAGAGGGCGGGAGGGCGAACCGGGGAGCTGTTTTTT. The chain combines TRBV9 with TRBJ2-2; TRBD2 agrees at 9 bases. This CDR3 spans 17 amino acids. Germline V gene sequence: CDR1 SGDLS, CDR2 YYNGEE. V gave up 0 bases and J gave up 5 bases; unmatched junction bases: 8.

This rearrangement joins TRBV7-9 to TRBJ1-4; 7 positions agree with TRBD1. Trimming took 2 bases from V and 10 from J; bases not matched to a gene: 7. The CDR3 is made up of 14 amino acids. Germline CDR1 and CDR2: SEHNR and FQNEAQ (reference sequence). CDR3 nucleotides: TGTGCCAGCAGCTTAACAGGGGCGGTTCGAAAACTGTTTTTT. This encodes CASSLTGAVRKLFF.

This clone has just one count. The rearrangement uses TRBV9 and TRBJ2-7; TRBD2 might be the D (6 bases). The CDR3 totals 15 residues. Germline V gene lookup returns CDR1 SGDLS and CDR2 YYNGEE. V dropped 1 base and J dropped 1 base, with 12 bases sitting between them. CDR3 in amino acids: CASSVSPLASYEQYF. CDR3 sequence (DNA): TGTGCCAGCAGCGTAAGTCCCCTAGCGTCCTACGAGCAGTACTTC.

This clone was found a few times. The chain couples TRBV5-6 to TRBJ2-7; no clear D. Trimming left V 4 bases short and J 2 bases short, with 4 bases between. Germline CDR1 SGHDT, CDR2 YYEEEE. The CDR3 extends over 11 amino acids. The CDR3 DNA reads TGTGCCAGCAGCGTAGCCTACGAGCAGTACTTC. It is translated as CASSVAYEQYF.

This clone was observed a handful of times. The chain recombines TRBV7-6 with TRBJ2-5; 7 bases match TRBD2. In germline, CDR1 is SGHVS, CDR2 FNYEAQ. The CDR3 runs to 15 residues. V shed 5 bases and J 4 bases; nucleotides not matched to a gene: 10. For the CDR3, the DNA is TGTGCCAGCAGCCGGACCAGACTAGCAAGAGAGACCCAGTACTTC. It yields the protein CASSRTRLARETQYF.

This clone was picked up a small number of times. J is TRBJ2-3 and V is TRBV11-2; 14 bases align to TRBD2. The trim removed 4 bases at V and 1 base at J, leaving 10 bases unmatched. CDR1 and CDR2 (germline): SGHAT, FQNNGV. This CDR3 spans 19 amino acids. The CDR3, as DNA: TGTGCCAGCAGCTCGGGACTAGCGGGGGATAGGTTGGGCACAGATACGCAGTATTTT. Its protein is CASSSGLAGDRLGTDTQYF.

This clone was found a few times. V is TRBV30 and J is TRBJ1-5, with D possibly being TRBD1 (5 bases). CDR3 size: 17 residues. The germline V gene has CDR1 GTSNPN and CDR2 SVGIG (reference sequence). Trimming left V 0 bases short and J 6 bases short, with 21 bases between. CDR3 sequence: CAWSVRETVQLGQPQHF. CDR3 sequence (DNA): TGTGCCTGGAGTGTAAGGGAGACAGTACAACTAGGTCAGCCCCAGCATTTT.

V gene TRBV5-1 combines with J gene TRBJ2-7; TRBD2 might be the D (6 bases). The CDR3 sequence is 15 residues long. With 3 bases removed from V and 4 bases from J, the gap between germline ends came to 17 bases. The V gene's germline CDR1 is SGHRS and CDR2 YFSETQ. CDR3 DNA sequence: TGCGCCAGCAGCTCGGTGGGCGGGGTCCAGTACGAGCAGTACTTC. Its protein product is CASSSVGGVQYEQYF.

A few counts support this clone. The chain has TRBV4-1 and TRBJ1-6, with a tentative D call TRBD1 (5 bases). Germline values: CDR1 MGHRA, CDR2 YSYEKL. There are 14 residues in the CDR3. Trimming removed 0 bases from V and 8 bases from J, with 8 bases in between. CDR3 region: CASSQEEQDSPLHF. The DNA of the CDR3 is TGCGCCAGCAGCCAAGAGGAACAGGATTCACCCCTCCACTTT.

The chain is built from TRBV7-2 and TRBJ2-5; D might be TRBD2 (5 bases). CDR3 length: 12 residues. Trimming removed 6 bases at V and 7 bases at J, with 12 bases between. The germline V gene encodes CDR1 SGHTA and CDR2 FQGNSA. The CDR3: CASRSLVGTQYF. The CDR3 nucleotides read TGTGCCAGCAGGTCACTAGTAGGGACCCAGTACTTC.

The genes are TRBV5-1 and TRBJ2-5, with TRBD2 matching 7 bases. V dropped 1 base and J dropped 4; count of bases not matched to a gene: 10. Germline V lookup: CDR1 SGHRS, CDR2 YFSETQ. The CDR3 loop spans 16 amino acids. The CDR3 sequence: CASSLIRSGGVETQYF. For the CDR3, the DNA is TGCGCCAGCAGCTTGATCAGGTCGGGGGGAGTAGAGACCCAGTACTTC.

The table lists this clone with a count of one. The V gene is TRBV29-1, the J gene TRBJ1-2; TRBD1 matches at 9 bases. CDR3 size: 18 residues. V was clipped by 1 base and J by 0 bases; unmatched bases: 12. CDR1 is SQVTM and CDR2 is ANQGSEA in the germline V gene. The CDR3, as DNA: TGCAGCGTTGAAGTAGGACCTTGGGGACAGGGATCTAACTATGGCTACACCTTC. Protein sequence: CSVEVGPWGQGSNYGYTF.

This chain connects TRBV19 to TRBJ1-1; D uncertain. With 5 bases removed from V and 4 bases from J, the gap between germline ends came to 14 bases. Looked up from germline, CDR1 is LNHDA and CDR2 is SQIVND (reference sequence). The length of the CDR3 is 14 residues. CDR3: CASSQTAESTEAFF. For the CDR3, the DNA is TGTGCCAGTAGTCAAACAGCGGAGAGCACTGAAGCTTTCTTT.

This clone was counted a few times. The V gene is TRBV5-4, the J gene TRBJ1-2; 9 bases line up with TRBD1. The CDR3 is 15 residues long. Germline V CDR1 and CDR2: SGHNT, YYREEE (reference sequence). Trimming removed 3 bases from V and 6 bases from J; junction bases left unmatched: 9. The CDR3 coding sequence is TGTGCCAGCAGCTCCCTCGGCGGGACAGGGAATGGCTACACCTTC. Residues: CASSSLGGTGNGYTF.

The chain is built from TRBV4-3 and TRBJ2-2; D unresolved. CDR1 and CDR2 (germline): LGHNA, YSLEER. V was shortened by 0 bases and J by 6 bases, with 11 bases between the two germline ends. The CDR3 contains 15 residues. The CDR3 sequence: CASSQDQFFAGELFF. The CDR3, as DNA: TGCGCCAGCAGCCAAGATCAATTCTTCGCCGGGGAGCTGTTTTTT.

The rearrangement joins TRBV6-5 to TRBJ2-7, with D perhaps matching TRBD1 (6 bases). The CDR3 has 13 residues. Germline CDR1 MNHEY, CDR2 SVGAGI. Between the trimmed V and J ends, which lost 5 bases and 5 bases, there was a span of 13 bases. This CDR3 is CASSPGVGNEQYF. CDR3 bases: TGTGCCAGCAGTCCAGGGGTAGGGAACGAGCAGTACTTC.

This clone showed up just a few times. V and J are TRBV19 and TRBJ1-3; D unclear. CDR1 LNHDA and CDR2 SQIVND come from the germline V gene (reference sequence). Trimming pared 3 bases from V and 7 bases from J, leaving 1 base between. The CDR3 totals 10 residues. The DNA of the CDR3 is TGTGCCAGTAGTATGAACACCATATATTTT. As protein: CASSMNTIYF.

This clone counts as medium-sized. The chain is built from TRBV6-1 and TRBJ1-5; D uncertain. The CDR3 spans 14 residues. Trimming removed 1 base at V and 5 bases at J, with 9 bases between. Germline V lookup: CDR1 MNHNS, CDR2 SASEGT. CDR3 coding DNA: TGTGCCAGCAGTGAAGAGTACCGGGATCAGCCCCAGCATTTT. It yields the protein CASSEEYRDQPQHF.

In this sample, this clone turned up once. The chain links TRBV6-1 to TRBJ2-1; perhaps D is TRBD1 or TRBD2 (5 bases each). The length of the CDR3 is 14 residues. Trimming took 5 bases from V and 10 from J, leaving 18 bases between them. Germline assignment: CDR1 MNHNS and CDR2 SASEGT. The CDR3 here is CASSSGRLQDEQFF. CDR3 DNA: TGTGCCAGCAGTTCGGGACGCCTCCAGGACGAGCAGTTCTTC.

The chain couples TRBV6-5 to TRBJ2-1; 9 positions agree with TRBD2. Germline CDR1 is MNHEY and CDR2 is SVGAGI. The CDR3 covers 13 residues. Germline trimming cut 0 bases from V and 14 bases from J; bases unmatched to any gene: 5. The CDR3 nucleotides are TGTGCCAGCAGTTACTCGCTAGCGGGACCGGAGTTCTTC. It is translated as CASSYSLAGPEFF.